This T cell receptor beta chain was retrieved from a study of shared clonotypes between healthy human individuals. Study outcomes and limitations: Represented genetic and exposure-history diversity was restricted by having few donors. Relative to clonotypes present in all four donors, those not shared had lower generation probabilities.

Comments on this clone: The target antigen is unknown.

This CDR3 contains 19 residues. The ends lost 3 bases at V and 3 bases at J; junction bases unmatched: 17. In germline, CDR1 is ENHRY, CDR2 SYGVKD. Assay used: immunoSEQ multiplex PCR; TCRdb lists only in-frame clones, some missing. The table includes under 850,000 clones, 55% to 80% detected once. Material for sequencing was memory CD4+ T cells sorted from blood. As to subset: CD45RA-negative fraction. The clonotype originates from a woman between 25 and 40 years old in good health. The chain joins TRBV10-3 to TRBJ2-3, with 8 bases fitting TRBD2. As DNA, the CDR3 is TGTGCCATCAGTGACCCCCGACAGGAAGGTAGCGGGAAAACAGATACGCAGTATTTT. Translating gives CAISDPRQEGSGKTDTQYF.